These T cell receptor beta chains were read from a single sample in a study of T cell clones after liver transplantation. Only in-frame clones appear in the TCRdb table, and some are missing; sequencing was by immunoSEQ multiplex PCR. This sample carries 7,000 to 9,500 clones, around 80% of them seen once, and the ten largest clones take about 50%. Source: CD8+ T cells from blood, taken at the 22-month timepoint. The source is a human patient who received a liver transplant. Some T cells may be supplied by the graft donor. Both conserved end residues are part of each CDR3. Fields, in order: D gene, clone size, J gene, V gene, CDR3 protein, CDR3 DNA. The D gene is left open where the match is weak. Clone sizes are given selectively: once, few, many, or a class where the clone is expanded.

- | - | TRBJ2-7 | TRBV10-3 | CASSYSYEQYF | TGTGCCAGCAGTTACTCCTACGAGCAGTACTTC
- | - | TRBJ2-7 | TRBV28 | CASSLDNSYEQYF | TGTGCCAGCAGTTTAGACAACTCCTACGAGCAGTACTTC
- | - | TRBJ1-1 | TRBV19 | CASSNRDLTEAFF | TGTGCCAGTTCCAATCGGGATTTAACTGAAGCTTTCTTT
TRBD1 | - | TRBJ1-1 | TRBV6-1 | CASRGQVNSNTEAFF | TGTGCCAGCAGGGGACAGGTGAACTCGAACACTGAAGCTTTCTTT
- | few | TRBJ1-4 | TRBV6-5 | CASSYSGGGEKLFF | TGTGCCAGCAGTTACTCCGGAGGGGGGGAAAAACTGTTTTTT
TRBD1 | once | TRBJ1-6 | TRBV28 | CASSLVRTGNSPLHF | TGTGCCAGCAGTTTAGTTAGGACAGGGAATTCACCCCTCCACTTT
TRBD1 | once | TRBJ2-5 | TRBV11-2 | CASSLGDSLEQETQYF | TGTGCCAGCAGCTTAGGGGACAGCTTAGAACAAGAGACCCAGTACTTC
- | few | TRBJ2-1 | TRBV9 | CASSDGTSYNEQFF | TGTGCCAGCAGCGACGGGACTTCCTACAATGAGCAGTTCTTC
- | medium-sized | TRBJ2-5 | TRBV7-6 | CASSPSEETQYF | TGTGCCAGCAGCCCGTCAGAAGAGACCCAGTACTTC
- | once | TRBJ2-7 | TRBV27 | CASGDDGSYEQYF | TGTGCCAGCGGGGACGATGGGTCCTACGAGCAGTACTTC
- | - | TRBJ2-1 | TRBV2 | CASRGGANNEQFF | TGTGCCAGCAGAGGCGGGGCCAACAATGAGCAGTTCTTC
- | - | TRBJ2-7 | TRBV4-1 | CASSQDRGDEQYF | TGCGCCAGCAGCCAAGATCGAGGGGACGAGCAGTACTTC
- | - | TRBJ2-2 | TRBV29-1 | CSAVAYTGELFF | TGCAGCGCTGTAGCGTACACCGGGGAGCTGTTTTTT
TRBD1 | - | TRBJ1-4 | TRBV4-2 | CASSRRPGQGREKLFF | TGTGCCAGCAGCCGACGGCCGGGACAGGGGCGCGAAAAACTGTTTTTT
- | - | TRBJ2-1 | TRBV2 | CASTGAGTTYNEQFF | TGTGCCAGCACTGGAGCGGGCACCACCTACAATGAGCAGTTCTTC
- | - | TRBJ1-1 | TRBV7-6 | CASSCHREMNTEAFF | TGTGCCAGCAGCTGTCACAGGGAAATGAACACTGAAGCTTTCTTT
- | - | TRBJ1-1 | TRBV28 | CASTLGDIREAFF | TGTGCCAGCACCCTGGGGGACATTAGAGAAGCTTTCTTT
TRBD2 | - | TRBJ2-5 | TRBV25-1 | CASSLRGGEETQYF | TGTGCCAGCAGTTTACGGGGGGGCGAGGAGACCCAGTACTTC
TRBD1 | once | TRBJ2-7 | TRBV10-2 | CASSRDRLKPEQYF | TGCGCCAGCAGCCGGGACAGACTAAAACCCGAGCAGTACTTC
- | - | TRBJ1-1 | TRBV28 | CASRPESYTEAFF | TGTGCCAGCAGGCCCGAGTCCTACACTGAAGCTTTCTTT
- | - | TRBJ2-2 | TRBV7-3 | CASSFPERVNTGELFF | TGTGCCAGCAGCTTCCCTGAGAGGGTAAACACCGGGGAGCTGTTTTTT
- | - | TRBJ1-6 | TRBV4-1 | CASSQAGGGSPLHF | TGCGCCAGCAGCCAAGCGGGGGGAGGTTCACCCCTCCACTTT
- | few | TRBJ1-3 | TRBV30 | CAWSVAGTGNTIYF | TGTGCCTGGAGTGTAGCAGGGACTGGAAACACCATATATTTT
- | - | TRBJ1-1 | TRBV13 | CASSFRGGANTEAFF | TGTGCCAGCAGCTTCAGGGGAGGGGCTAACACTGAAGCTTTCTTT
- | - | TRBJ2-7 | TRBV7-9 | CASSPLGNYEQYF | TGTGCCAGCAGCCCCCTAGGGAATTACGAGCAGTACTTC
TRBD1 | - | TRBJ1-2 | TRBV4-1 | CASSQVTGDGYGYTF | TGCGCCAGCAGCCAAGTCACAGGGGATGGCTATGGCTACACCTTC
TRBD1 | - | TRBJ2-3 | TRBV6-1 | CASSEAGQGADTQYF | TGTGCCAGCAGTGAAGCGGGACAGGGGGCAGATACGCAGTATTTT
- | few | TRBJ2-2 | TRBV2 | CASSDHRSNTGELFF | TGTGCCAGCAGTGATCACAGGTCCAACACCGGGGAGCTGTTTTTT
- | - | TRBJ2-7 | TRBV11-2 | CASSLARIYEQYF | TGTGCCAGCAGCTTAGCCAGAATCTACGAGCAGTACTTC
TRBD2 | - | TRBJ2-2 | TRBV10-3 | CAATAGDTGELFF | TGTGCCGCCACGGCGGGGGACACCGGGGAGCTGTTTTTT
TRBD1 | once | TRBJ2-5 | TRBV7-2 | CASSLGDRGLAGETQYF | TGTGCCAGCAGCTTAGGGGACAGGGGTCTTGCTGGAGAGACCCAGTACTTC
- | - | TRBJ1-2 | TRBV4-1 | CASSHQAGAGSGYGYTF | TGCGCCAGCAGCCACCAGGCCGGGGCAGGGTCGGGCTATGGCTACACCTTC
- | - | TRBJ1-3 | TRBV9 | CASSVEGTAGNTIYF | TGTGCCAGCAGCGTTGAGGGCACCGCCGGAAACACCATATATTTT
TRBD1 | - | TRBJ1-2 | TRBV4-1 | CASSQTGGAYGYTF | TGCGCCAGCAGCCAAACAGGGGGCGCGTATGGCTACACCTTC
TRBD1 | - | TRBJ1-2 | TRBV7-9 | CASSLVGQDYGYTF | TGTGCCAGCAGCTTAGTTGGACAGGACTATGGCTACACCTTC
TRBD2 | - | TRBJ2-7 | TRBV5-6 | CASSQGLAWEQYF | TGTGCCAGCAGCCAGGGACTAGCGTGGGAGCAGTACTTC
TRBD1 | - | TRBJ1-5 | TRBV4-1 | CASSQGGQGSNQPQHF | TGCGCCAGCAGCCAAGGAGGACAGGGTAGCAATCAGCCCCAGCATTTT
- | - | TRBJ1-2 | TRBV2 | CASMEGYGYTF | TGTGCCAGCATGGAAGGCTATGGCTACACCTTC
TRBD1 | - | TRBJ2-7 | TRBV5-8 | CASSLVQGAPEQYF | TGTGCCAGCAGCTTGGTTCAGGGGGCGCCCGAGCAGTACTTC
- | - | TRBJ1-6 | TRBV5-4 | CASSLEGSGSPLHF | TGTGCCAGCAGCTTGGAGGGTTCGGGTTCACCCCTCCACTTT
- | once | TRBJ2-3 | TRBV27 | CASSLPPDTAPAQYF | TGTGCCAGCAGTTTGCCCCCCGACACGGCCCCTGCGCAGTATTTT
TRBD2 | - | TRBJ2-3 | TRBV6-6 | CASSYGLAGGRDTQYF | TGTGCCAGCAGTTACGGGCTAGCGGGGGGCCGAGATACGCAGTATTTT
- | - | TRBJ2-5 | TRBV12-5 | CASGLADPYLETQYF | TGTGCTAGTGGTTTGGCCGATCCCTACTTGGAGACCCAGTACTTC
TRBD1 | - | TRBJ2-7 | TRBV5-4 | CASSLNVGTGESSYEQYF | TGTGCCAGCAGCTTGAACGTCGGGACAGGGGAAAGCTCCTACGAGCAGTACTTC
TRBD1 | - | TRBJ1-1 | TRBV4-1 | CASSQGTGEQLNTEAFF | TGCGCCAGCAGCCAAGGGACAGGGGAGCAGTTGAACACTGAAGCTTTCTTT
- | - | TRBJ1-6 | TRBV7-9 | CASSLQGSPLHF | TGTGCCAGCAGCTTGCAGGGTTCACCCCTCCACTTT
- | - | TRBJ2-7 | TRBV4-1 | CASSQESQVSSYEQYF | TGCGCCAGCAGCCAAGAATCACAGGTGAGCTCCTACGAGCAGTACTTC
- | - | TRBJ2-3 | TRBV9 | CASSVVVTDTQYF | TGTGCCAGCAGCGTAGTGGTCACAGATACGCAGTATTTT
- | once | TRBJ2-3 | TRBV9 | CASSVEGSTITDTQYF | TGTGCCAGCAGCGTAGAGGGCAGTACAATCACAGATACGCAGTATTTT
- | - | TRBJ1-5 | TRBV4-1 | CASSQGLGLGNQPQHF | TGCGCCAGTAGCCAAGGACTGGGTTTAGGCAATCAGCCCCAGCATTTT
TRBD1 | - | TRBJ1-2 | TRBV28 | CASSSGQGVETGYGYTF | TGTGCCAGCAGTTCTGGGCAGGGGGTGGAAACGGGCTATGGCTACACCTTC
- | - | TRBJ2-5 | TRBV5-4 | CASSLARTEKYQETQYF | TGTGCCAGCAGCTTGGCGAGGACGGAGAAGTACCAAGAGACCCAGTACTTC
- | - | TRBJ2-7 | TRBV28 | CASSFRDNSYEQYF | TGTGCCAGCAGTTTTCGCGACAACTCCTACGAGCAGTACTTC
TRBD1 | - | TRBJ1-2 | TRBV7-6 | CASSPSTGGGGYTF | TGTGCCAGCAGCCCCTCGACAGGGGGCGGCGGCTACACCTTC
- | - | TRBJ1-1 | TRBV25-1 | CASSVVWNTEAFF | TGTGCCAGCAGTGTAGTATGGAACACTGAAGCTTTCTTT
- | once | TRBJ1-2 | TRBV7-3 | CASKRRGATSDYGYTF | TGTGCCAGCAAAAGACGGGGGGCGACGAGCGACTATGGCTACACCTTC
- | - | TRBJ1-5 | TRBV6-1 | CASSELLGGVGQPQHF | TGTGCCAGCAGTGAATTATTGGGAGGGGTAGGTCAGCCCCAGCATTTT
- | - | TRBJ2-3 | TRBV28 | CASSSPDTQYF | TGTGCCAGCAGTTCCCCAGATACGCAGTATTTT
- | - | TRBJ2-7 | TRBV10-3 | CAISDPDRNPYEQYF | TGTGCCATCAGTGACCCAGACAGAAACCCCTACGAGCAGTACTTC